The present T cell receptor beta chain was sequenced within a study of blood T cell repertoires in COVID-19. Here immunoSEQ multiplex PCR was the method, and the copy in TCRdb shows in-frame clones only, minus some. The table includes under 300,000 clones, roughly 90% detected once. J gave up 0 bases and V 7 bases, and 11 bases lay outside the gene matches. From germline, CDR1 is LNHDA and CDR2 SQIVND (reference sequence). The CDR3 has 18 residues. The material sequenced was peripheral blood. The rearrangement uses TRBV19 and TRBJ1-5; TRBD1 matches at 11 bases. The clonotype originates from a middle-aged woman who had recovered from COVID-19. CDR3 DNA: TGTGCCAGTAACTCATGGACAGGGGGCAGGGTTAGCAATCAGCCCCAGCATTTT. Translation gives CASNSWTGGRVSNQPQHF.